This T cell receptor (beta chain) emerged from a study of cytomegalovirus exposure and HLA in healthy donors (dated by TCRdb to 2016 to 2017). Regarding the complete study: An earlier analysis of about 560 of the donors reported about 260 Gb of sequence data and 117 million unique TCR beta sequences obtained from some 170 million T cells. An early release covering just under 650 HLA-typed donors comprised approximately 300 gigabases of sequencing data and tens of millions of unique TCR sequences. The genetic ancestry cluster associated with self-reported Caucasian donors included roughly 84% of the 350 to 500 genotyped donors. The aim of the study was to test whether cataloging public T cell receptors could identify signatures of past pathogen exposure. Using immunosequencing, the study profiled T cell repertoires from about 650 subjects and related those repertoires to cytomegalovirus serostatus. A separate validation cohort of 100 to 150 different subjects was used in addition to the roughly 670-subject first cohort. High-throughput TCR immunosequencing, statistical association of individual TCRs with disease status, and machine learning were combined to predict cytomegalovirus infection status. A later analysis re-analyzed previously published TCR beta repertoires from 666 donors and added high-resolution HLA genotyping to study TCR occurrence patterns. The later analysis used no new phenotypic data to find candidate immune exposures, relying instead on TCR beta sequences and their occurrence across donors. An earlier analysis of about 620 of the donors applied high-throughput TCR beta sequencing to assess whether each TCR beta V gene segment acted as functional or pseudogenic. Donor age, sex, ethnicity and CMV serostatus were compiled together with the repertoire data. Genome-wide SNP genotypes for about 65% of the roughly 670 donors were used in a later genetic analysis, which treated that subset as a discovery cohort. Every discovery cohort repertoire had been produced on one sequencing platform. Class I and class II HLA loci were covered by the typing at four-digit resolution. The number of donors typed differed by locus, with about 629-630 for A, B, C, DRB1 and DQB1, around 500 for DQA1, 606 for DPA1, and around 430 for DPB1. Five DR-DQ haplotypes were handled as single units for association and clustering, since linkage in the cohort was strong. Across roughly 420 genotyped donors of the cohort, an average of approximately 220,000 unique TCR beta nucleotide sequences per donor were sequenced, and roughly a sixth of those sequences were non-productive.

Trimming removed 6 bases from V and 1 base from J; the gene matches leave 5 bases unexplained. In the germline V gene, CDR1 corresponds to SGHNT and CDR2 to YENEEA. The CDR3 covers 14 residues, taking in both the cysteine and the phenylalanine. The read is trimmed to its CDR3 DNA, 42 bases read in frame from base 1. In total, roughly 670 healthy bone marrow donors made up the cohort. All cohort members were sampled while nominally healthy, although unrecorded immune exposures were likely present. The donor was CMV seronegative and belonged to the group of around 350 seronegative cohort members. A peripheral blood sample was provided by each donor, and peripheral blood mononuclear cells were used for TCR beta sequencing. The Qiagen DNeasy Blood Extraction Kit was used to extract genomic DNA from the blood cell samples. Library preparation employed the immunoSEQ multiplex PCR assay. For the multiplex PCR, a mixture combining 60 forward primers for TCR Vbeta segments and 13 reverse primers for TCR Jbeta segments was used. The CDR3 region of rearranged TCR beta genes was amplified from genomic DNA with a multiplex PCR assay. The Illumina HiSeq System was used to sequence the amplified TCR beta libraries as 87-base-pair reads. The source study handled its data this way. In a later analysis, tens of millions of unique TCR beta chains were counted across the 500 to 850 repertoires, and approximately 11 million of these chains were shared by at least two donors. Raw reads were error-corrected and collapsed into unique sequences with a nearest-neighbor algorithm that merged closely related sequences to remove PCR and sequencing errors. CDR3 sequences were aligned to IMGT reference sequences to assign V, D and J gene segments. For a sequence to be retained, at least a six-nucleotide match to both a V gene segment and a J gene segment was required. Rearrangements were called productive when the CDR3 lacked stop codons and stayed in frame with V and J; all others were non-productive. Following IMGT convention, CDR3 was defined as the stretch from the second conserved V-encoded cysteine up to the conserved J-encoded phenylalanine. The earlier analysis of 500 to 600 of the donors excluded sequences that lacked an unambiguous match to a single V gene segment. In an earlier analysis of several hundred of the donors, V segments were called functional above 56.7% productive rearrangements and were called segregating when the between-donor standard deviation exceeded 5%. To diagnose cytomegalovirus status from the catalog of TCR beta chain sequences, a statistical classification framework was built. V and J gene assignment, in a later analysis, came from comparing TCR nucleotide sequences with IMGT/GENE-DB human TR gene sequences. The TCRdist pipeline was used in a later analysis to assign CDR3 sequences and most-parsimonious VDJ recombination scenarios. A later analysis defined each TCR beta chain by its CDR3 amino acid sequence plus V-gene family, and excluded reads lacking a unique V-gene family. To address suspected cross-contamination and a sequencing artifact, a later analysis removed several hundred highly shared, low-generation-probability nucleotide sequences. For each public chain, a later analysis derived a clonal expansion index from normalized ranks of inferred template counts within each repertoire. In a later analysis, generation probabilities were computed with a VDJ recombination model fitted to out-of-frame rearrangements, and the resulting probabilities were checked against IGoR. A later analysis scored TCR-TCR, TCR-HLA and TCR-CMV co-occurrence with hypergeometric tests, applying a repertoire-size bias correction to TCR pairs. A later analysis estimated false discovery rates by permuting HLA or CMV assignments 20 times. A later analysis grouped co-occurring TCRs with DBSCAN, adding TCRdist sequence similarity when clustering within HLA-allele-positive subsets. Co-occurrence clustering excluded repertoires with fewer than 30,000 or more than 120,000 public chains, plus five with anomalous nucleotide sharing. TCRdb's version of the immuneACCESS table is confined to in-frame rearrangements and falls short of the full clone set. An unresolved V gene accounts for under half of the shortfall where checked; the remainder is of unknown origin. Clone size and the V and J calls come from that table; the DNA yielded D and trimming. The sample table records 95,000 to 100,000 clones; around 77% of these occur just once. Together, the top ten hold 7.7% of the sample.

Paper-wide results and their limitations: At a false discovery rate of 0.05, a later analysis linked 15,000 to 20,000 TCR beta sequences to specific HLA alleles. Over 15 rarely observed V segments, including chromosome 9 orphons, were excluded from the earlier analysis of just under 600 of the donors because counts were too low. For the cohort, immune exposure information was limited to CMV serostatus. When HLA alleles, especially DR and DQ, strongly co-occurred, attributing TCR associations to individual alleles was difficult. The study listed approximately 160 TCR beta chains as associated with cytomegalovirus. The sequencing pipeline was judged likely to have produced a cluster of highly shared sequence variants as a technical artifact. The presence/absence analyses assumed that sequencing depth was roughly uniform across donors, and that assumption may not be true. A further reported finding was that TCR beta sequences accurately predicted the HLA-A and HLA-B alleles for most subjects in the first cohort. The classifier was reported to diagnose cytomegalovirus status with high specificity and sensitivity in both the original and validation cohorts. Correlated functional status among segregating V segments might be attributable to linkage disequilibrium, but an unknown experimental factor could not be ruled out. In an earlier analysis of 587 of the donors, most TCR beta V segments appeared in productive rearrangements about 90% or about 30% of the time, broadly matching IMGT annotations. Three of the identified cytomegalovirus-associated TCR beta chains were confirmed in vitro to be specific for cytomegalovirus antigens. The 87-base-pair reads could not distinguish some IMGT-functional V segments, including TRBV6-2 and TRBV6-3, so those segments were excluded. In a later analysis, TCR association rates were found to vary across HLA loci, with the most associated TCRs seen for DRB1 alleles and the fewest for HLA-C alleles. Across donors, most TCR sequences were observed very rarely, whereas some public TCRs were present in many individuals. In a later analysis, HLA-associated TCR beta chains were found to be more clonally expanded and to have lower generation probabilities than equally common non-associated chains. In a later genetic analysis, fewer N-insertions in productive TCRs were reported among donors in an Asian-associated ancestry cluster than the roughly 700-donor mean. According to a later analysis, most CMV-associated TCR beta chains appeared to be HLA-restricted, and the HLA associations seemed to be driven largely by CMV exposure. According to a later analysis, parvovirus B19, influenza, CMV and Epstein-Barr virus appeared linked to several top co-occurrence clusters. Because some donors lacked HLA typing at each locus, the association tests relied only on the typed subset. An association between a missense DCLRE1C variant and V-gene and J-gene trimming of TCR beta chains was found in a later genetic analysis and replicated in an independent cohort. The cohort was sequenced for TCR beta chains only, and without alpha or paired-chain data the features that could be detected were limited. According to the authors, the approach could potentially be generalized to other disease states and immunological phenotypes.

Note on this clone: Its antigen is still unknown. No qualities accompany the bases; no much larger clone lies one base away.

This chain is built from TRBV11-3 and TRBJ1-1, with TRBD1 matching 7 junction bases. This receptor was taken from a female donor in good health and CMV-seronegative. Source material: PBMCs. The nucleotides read TGTGCCAGCAGTCGATCAGGGGGGAACACTGAAGCTTTCTTT. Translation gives CASSRSGGNTEAFF.